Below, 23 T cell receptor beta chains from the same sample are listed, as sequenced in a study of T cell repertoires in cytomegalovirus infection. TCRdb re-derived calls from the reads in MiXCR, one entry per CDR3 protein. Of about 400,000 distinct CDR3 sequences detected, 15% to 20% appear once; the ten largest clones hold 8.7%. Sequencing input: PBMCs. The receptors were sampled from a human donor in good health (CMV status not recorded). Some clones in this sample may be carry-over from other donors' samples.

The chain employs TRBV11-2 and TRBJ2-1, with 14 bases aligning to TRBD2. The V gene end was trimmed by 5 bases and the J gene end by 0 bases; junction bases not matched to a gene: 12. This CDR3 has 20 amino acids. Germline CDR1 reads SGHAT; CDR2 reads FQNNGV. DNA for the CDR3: TGTGCCAGCAGCCCCCGGGGGGGACTAGCGGGGGCGAGCTCCTACAATGAGCAGTTCTTC. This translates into CASSPRGGLAGASSYNEQFF.

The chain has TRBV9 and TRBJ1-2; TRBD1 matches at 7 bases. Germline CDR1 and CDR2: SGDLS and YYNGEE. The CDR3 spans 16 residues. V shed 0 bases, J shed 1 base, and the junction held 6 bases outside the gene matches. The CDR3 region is CASSVGVTGLNYGYTF. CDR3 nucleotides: TGTGCCAGCAGCGTAGGGGTGACAGGGCTTAACTATGGCTACACCTTC.

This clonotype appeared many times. CDR3 loop: CASSRTGPHTEAFF. Here the CDR3 DNA reads TGTGCCAGCAGTCGTACCGGGCCTCACACTGAAGCTTTCTTT. The chain recombines TRBV6-1 with TRBJ1-1; no definite D call. Per germline, CDR1 MNHNS and CDR2 SASEGT. The germline V and J ends were trimmed by 5 bases and 3 bases, with 13 bases remaining between them. The CDR3 totals 14 residues.

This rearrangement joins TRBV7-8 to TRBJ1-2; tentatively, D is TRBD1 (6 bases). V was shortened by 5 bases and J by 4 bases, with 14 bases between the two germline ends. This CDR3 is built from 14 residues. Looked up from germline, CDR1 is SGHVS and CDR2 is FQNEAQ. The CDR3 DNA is TGTGCCAGCAGCACCACAGGGTTTATCTATGGCTACACCTTC. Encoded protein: CASSTTGFIYGYTF.

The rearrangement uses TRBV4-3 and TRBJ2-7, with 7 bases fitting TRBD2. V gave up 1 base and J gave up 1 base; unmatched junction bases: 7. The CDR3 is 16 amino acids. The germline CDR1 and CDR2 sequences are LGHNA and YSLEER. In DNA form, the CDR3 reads TGCGCCAGCAGCCAAGCCTTCCCTAGCGGATCCTACGAGCAGTACTTC. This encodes CASSQAFPSGSYEQYF.

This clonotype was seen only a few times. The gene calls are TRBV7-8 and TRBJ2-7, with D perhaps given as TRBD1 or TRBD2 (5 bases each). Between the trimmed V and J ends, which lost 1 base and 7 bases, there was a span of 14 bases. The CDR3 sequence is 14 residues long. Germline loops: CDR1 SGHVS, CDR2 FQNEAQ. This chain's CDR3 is CASSLEGTVVEQYF. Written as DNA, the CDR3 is TGTGCCAGCAGCTTAGAGGGGACGGTGGTTGAGCAGTACTTC.

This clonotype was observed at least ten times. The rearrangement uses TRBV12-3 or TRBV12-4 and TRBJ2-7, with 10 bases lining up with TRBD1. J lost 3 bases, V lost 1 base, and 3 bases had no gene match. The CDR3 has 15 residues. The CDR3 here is CASSLGTGGRYEQYF. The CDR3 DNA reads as TGTGCCAGCAGTTTAGGGACAGGGGGACGCTACGAGCAGTACTTC.

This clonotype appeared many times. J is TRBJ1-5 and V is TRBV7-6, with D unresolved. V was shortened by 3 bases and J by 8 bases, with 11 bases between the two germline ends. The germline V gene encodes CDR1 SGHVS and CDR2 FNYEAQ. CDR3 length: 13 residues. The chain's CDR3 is CASSFGESEPQHF. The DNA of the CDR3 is TGTGCCAGCAGCTTCGGCGAATCGGAGCCCCAGCATTTT.

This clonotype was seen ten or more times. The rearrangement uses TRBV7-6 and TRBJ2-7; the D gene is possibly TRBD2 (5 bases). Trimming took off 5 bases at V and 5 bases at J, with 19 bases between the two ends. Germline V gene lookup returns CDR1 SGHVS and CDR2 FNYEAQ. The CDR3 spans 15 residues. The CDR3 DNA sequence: TGTGCCAGCAGCCCGGACGGACGGACTCTTGACGAGCAGTACTTC. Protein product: CASSPDGRTLDEQYF.

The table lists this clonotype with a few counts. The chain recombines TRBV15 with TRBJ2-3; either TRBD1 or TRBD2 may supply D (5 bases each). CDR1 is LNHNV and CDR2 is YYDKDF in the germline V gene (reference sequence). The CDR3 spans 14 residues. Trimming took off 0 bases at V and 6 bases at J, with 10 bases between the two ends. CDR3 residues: CATSRDRWDDTQYF. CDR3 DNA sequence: TGTGCCACCAGCAGAGATCGGTGGGACGATACGCAGTATTTT.

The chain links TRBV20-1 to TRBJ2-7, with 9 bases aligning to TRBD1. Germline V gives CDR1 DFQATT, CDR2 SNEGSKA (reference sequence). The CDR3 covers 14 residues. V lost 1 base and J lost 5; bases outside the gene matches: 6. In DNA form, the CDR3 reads TGCAGTGCTAGAGCGGGGACAGGGTACCACGAGCAGTACTTC. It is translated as CSARAGTGYHEQYF.

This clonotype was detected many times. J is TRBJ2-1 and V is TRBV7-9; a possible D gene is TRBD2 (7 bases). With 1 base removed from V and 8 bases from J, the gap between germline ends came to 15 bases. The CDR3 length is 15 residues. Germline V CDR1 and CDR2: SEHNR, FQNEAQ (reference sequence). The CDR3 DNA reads TGTGCCAGCAGCTTAGGAGGGCGAGGGGGGGATGAGCAGTTCTTC. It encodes CASSLGGRGGDEQFF.

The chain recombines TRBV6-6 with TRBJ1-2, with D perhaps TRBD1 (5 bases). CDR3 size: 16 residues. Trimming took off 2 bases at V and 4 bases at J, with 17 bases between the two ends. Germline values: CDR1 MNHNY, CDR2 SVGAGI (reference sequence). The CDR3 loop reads CASSYPYSDRSYGYTF. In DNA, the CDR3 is TGTGCCAGCAGTTACCCCTATTCTGACAGATCCTATGGCTACACCTTC.

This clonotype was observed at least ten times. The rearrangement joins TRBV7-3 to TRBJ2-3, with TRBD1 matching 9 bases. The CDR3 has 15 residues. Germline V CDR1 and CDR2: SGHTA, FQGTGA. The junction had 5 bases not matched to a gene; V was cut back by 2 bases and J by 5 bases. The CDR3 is CASSLDGQGKDTQYF. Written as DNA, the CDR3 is TGTGCCAGCAGCTTAGACGGACAGGGGAAAGATACGCAGTATTTT.

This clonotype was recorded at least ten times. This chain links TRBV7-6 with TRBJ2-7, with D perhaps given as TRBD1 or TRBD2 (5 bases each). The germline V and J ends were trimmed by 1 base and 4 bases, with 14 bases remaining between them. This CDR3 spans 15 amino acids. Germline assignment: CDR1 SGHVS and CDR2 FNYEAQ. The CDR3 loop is CASSLESGAQYEQYF. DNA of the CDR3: TGTGCCAGCAGCTTAGAGTCCGGGGCCCAATACGAGCAGTACTTC.

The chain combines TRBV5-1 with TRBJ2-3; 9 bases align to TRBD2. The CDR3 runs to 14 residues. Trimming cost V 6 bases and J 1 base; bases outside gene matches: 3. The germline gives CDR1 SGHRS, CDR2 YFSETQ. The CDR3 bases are TGCGCCAGCAACCCTAGCGGGGGCACAGATACGCAGTATTTT. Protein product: CASNPSGGTDTQYF. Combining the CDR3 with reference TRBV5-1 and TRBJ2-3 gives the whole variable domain KAGVTQTPRYLIKTRGQQVTLSCSPISGHRSVSWYQQTPGQGLQFLFEYFSETQRNKGNFPGRFSGRQFSNSRSEMNVSTLELGDSALYLCASNPSGGTDTQYFGPGTRLTVL.

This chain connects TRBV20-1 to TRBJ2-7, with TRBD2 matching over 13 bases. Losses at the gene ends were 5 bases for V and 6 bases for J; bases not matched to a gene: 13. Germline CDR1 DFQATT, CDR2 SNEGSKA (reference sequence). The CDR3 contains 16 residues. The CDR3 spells CSAAGTSGTASLEQYF. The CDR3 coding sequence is TGCAGTGCTGCCGGGACTAGCGGGACCGCCAGTCTCGAGCAGTACTTC.

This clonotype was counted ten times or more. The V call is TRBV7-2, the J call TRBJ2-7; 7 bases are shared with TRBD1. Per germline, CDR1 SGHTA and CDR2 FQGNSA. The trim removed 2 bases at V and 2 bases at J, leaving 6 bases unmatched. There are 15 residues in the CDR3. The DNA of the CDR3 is TGTGCCAGCAGCTTATGGGCAGGGGGAACCTACGAGCAGTACTTC. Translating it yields CASSLWAGGTYEQYF.

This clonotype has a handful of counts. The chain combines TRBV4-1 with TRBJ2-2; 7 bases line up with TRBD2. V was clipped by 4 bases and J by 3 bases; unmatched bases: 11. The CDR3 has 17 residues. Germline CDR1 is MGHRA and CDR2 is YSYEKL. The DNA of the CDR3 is TGCGCCAGCAGCCGCCCCGAGGGAGGGATTTACACCGGGGAGCTGTTTTTT. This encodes CASSRPEGGIYTGELFF.

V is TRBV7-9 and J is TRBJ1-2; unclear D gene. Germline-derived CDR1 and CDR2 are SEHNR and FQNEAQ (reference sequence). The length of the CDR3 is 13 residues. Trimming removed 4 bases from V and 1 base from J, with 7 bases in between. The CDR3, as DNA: TGTGCCAGCAGCTCTGAGGGTAACTATGGCTACACCTTC. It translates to CASSSEGNYGYTF.

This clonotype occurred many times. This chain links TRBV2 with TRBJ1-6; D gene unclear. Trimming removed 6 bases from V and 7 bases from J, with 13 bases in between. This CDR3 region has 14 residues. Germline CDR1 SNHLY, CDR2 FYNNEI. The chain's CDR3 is CASRGYIGNSPLHF. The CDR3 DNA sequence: TGTGCCAGCAGGGGATATATAGGGAATTCACCCCTCCACTTT.

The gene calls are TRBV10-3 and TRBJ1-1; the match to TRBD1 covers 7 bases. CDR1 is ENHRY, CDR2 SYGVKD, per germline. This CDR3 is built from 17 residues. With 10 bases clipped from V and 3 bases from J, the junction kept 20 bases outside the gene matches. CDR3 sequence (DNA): TGTGCCACCGCTACTGCCGACAGGGTAAAGTATTACACTGAAGCTTTCTTT. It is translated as CATATADRVKYYTEAFF.

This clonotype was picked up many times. CDR3 amino acids: CASTRGQDYNEQFF. The CDR3 nucleotides are TGTGCCAGCACCAGGGGGCAGGACTACAATGAGCAGTTCTTC. The genes are TRBV11-2 and TRBJ2-1; 8 bases match TRBD1. Germline V gives CDR1 SGHAT, CDR2 FQNNGV. The CDR3 has 14 residues. V shed 7 bases and J 3 bases; nucleotides not matched to a gene: 5. The entire variable domain, with the rest obtained from reference TRBV11-2 and TRBJ2-1, is as follows: EAGVAQSPRYKIIEKRQSVAFWCNPISGHATLYWYQQILGQGPKLLIQFQNNGVVDDSQLPKDRFSAERLKGVDSTLKIQPAKLEDSAVYLCASTRGQDYNEQFFGPGTRLTVL.